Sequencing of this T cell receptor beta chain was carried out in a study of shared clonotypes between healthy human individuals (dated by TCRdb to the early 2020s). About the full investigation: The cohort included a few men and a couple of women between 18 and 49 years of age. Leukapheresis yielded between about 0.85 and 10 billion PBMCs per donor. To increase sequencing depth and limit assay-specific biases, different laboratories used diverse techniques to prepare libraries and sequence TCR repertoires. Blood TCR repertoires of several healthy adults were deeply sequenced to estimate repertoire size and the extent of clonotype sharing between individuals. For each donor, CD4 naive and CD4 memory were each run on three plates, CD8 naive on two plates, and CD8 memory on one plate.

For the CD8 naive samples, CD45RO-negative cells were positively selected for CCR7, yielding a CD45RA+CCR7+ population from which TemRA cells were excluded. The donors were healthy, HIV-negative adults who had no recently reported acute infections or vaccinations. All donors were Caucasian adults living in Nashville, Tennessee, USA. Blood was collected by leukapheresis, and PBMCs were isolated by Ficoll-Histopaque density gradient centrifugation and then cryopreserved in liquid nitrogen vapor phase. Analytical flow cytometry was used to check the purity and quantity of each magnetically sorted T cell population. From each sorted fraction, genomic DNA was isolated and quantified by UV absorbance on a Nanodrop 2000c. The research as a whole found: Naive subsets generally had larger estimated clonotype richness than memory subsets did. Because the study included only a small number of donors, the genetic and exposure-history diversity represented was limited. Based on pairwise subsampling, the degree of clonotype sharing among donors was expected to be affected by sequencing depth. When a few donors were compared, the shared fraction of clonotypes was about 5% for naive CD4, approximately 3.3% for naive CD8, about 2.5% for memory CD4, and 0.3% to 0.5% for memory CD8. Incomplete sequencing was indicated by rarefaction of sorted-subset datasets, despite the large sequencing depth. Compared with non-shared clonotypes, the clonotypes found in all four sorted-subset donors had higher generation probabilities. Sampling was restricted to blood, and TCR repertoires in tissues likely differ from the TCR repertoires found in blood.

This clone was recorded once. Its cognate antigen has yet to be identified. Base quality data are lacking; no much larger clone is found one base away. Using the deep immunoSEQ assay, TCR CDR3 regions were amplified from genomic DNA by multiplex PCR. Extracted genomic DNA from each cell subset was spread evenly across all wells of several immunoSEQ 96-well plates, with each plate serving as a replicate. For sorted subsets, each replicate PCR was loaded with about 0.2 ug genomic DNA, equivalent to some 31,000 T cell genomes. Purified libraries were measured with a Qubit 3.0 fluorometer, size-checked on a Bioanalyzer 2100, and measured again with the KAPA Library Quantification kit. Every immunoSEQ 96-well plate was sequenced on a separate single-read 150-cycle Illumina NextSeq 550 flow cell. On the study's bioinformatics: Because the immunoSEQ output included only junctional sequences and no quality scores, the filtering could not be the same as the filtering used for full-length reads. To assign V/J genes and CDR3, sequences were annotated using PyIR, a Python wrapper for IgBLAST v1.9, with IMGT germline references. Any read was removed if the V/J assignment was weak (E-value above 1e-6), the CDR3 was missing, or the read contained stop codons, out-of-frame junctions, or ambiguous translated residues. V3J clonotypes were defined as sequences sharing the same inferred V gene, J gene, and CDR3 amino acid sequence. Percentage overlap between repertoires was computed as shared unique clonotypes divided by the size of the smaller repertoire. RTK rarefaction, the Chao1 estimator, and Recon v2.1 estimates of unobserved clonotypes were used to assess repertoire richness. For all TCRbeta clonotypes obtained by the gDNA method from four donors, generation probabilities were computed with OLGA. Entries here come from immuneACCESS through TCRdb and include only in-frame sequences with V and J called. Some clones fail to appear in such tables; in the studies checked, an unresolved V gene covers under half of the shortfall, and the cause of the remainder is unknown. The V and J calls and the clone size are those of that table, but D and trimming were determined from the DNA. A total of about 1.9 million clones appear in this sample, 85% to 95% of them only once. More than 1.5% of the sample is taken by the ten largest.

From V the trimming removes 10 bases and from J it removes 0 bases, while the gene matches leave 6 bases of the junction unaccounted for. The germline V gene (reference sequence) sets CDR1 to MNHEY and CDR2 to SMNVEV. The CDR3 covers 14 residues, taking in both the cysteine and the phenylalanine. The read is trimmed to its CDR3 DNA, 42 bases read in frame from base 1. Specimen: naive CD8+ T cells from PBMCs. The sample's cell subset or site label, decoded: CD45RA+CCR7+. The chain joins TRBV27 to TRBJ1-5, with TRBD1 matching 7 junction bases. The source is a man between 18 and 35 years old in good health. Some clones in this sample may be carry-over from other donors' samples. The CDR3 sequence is CATRTGYSNQPQHF. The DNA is TGTGCCACCAGGACAGGTTATAGCAATCAGCCCCAGCATTTT.